This TCR beta chain was sequenced in a study of shared T cell receptors in the human thymus. Produced via immunoSEQ multiplex PCR; TCRdb's table is partial and in-frame only. The table has 500,000 to 750,000 clones, approximately 88% seen once. This CDR3 has 13 residues. Germline CDR1 MNHNY, CDR2 SVGAGI (reference sequence). V lost 6 bases to trimming and J lost 7 bases; unmatched junction nucleotides: 2. The same sample was also used in a study of human thymus T cells. According to that study: Infants, healthy and Finnish, who were having corrective surgery for congenital heart defects served as donors. Thymic material originated from resections removed in the course of corrective heart surgery. Thymic and blood repertoires appeared to show biased V and J gene usage. Thymic TCR repertoires of unrelated people reportedly overlapped highly.

The sequence was obtained from a boy younger than two with a congenital heart defect. The chain couples TRBV6-6 to TRBJ2-1; 11 bases map to TRBD2. Sequenced: thymocytes. CDR3 nucleotide sequence: TGTGCCAGCAGCCGACTAGCGGGAAATGAGCAGTTCTTC. It specifies CASSRLAGNEQFF.